This passage covers 8 T cell receptor beta chains from one sample sequenced in a study of CD4 T cells in relation to SARS-CoV-2 and coronaviruses. Clones were read by immunoSEQ multiplex PCR, and TCRdb kept only the in-frame ones, dropping some. This sample has about 11,000 clones, with 70% to 80% found just once. The unexposed donors gave CD4+ T cells in about 2010-2019, prior to COVID-19. Isolation of CD4+ T cells took place after approximately eleven days in culture. Antigen specificity for these receptors is unknown. Specimen: CD4+ T cells from PBMCs, cultured in vitro. Receptor source: a human donor in good health.

This clone was observed a few times. This chain joins TRBV5-1 and TRBJ2-7, with unresolved D. Germline V gene lookup returns CDR1 SGHRS and CDR2 YFSETQ. V dropped 5 bases and J dropped 1 base, with 10 bases sitting between them. The CDR3 consists of 13 residues. The CDR3, as DNA: TGCGCCAGCAGGACAAGTGCGTCCTACGAGCAGTACTTC. Encoded protein: CASRTSASYEQYF.

The rearrangement uses TRBV19 and TRBJ2-3; 10 bases are shared with TRBD2. The germline V gene encodes CDR1 LNHDA and CDR2 SQIVND (reference sequence). V dropped 9 bases and J dropped 3; count of bases not matched to a gene: 6. The CDR3 runs 14 residues. The CDR3 reads CASASGGGTDTQYF. The DNA of the CDR3 is TGTGCCAGCGCTAGCGGGGGTGGGACAGATACGCAGTATTTT. The full variable domain, with the rest looked up from reference TRBV19 and TRBJ2-3, is DGGITQSPKYLFRKEGQNVTLSCEQNLNHDAMYWYRQDPGQGLRLIYYSQIVNDFQKGDIAEGYSVSREKKESFPLTVTSAQKNPTAFYLCASASGGGTDTQYFGPGTRLTVL.

The rearrangement links TRBV5-4 to TRBJ2-2; D unclear. The V gene's germline CDR1 is SGHNT and CDR2 YYREEE (reference sequence). The germline V and J ends were trimmed by 3 bases and 4 bases, with 16 bases remaining between them. This CDR3 contains 16 residues. CDR3 DNA: TGTGCCAGCAGCTCTCGGTTCGCAGGTGTCACCGGGGAGCTGTTTTTT. Residues: CASSSRFAGVTGELFF.

V usage is TRBV20-1 and J usage is TRBJ2-1, with D maybe TRBD2 (7 bases). Germline assignment: CDR1 DFQATT and CDR2 SNEGSKA (reference sequence). The CDR3 consists of 10 residues. V was clipped by 5 bases and J by 13 bases, with 12 bases between them. CDR3 sequence (DNA): TGCAGTGCTGGGGGGGCAGCACAGTTCTTC. Its protein is CSAGGAAQFF.

The chain employs TRBV5-4 and TRBJ2-1, with 11 bases identical to TRBD2. The germline gives CDR1 SGHNT, CDR2 YYREEE (reference sequence). The V and J ends lost 0 bases and 3 bases, in that order; junction bases with no gene match: 8. CDR3 size: 18 residues. This CDR3 reads CASSLGLAGRGVYNEQFF. CDR3 DNA: TGTGCCAGCAGCTTGGGACTAGCGGGAAGGGGGGTCTACAATGAGCAGTTCTTC. The complete variable domain, with remaining parts taken from reference TRBV5-4 and TRBJ2-1, reads ETGVTQSPTHLIKTRGQQVTLRCSSQSGHNTVSWYQQALGQGPQFIFQYYREEENGRGNFPPRFSGLQFPNYSSELNVNALELDDSALYLCASSLGLAGRGVYNEQFFGPGTRLTVL.

V gene TRBV7-9 combines with J gene TRBJ2-5, with 10 bases identical to TRBD2. The CDR3 extends over 15 amino acids. Germline CDR1 SEHNR, CDR2 FQNEAQ (reference sequence). V trimming: 3 bases; J trimming: 1 base; junction bases outside the gene matches: 2. CDR3 in DNA: TGTGCCAGCAGCTTCGGGACTAGCGTCCAAGAGACCCAGTACTTC. Amino acids: CASSFGTSVQETQYF.

This chain links TRBV18 with TRBJ2-7; 11 nucleotides align to TRBD1. The CDR3 covers 14 residues. Germline values: CDR1 KGHSH, CDR2 LQKENI. Trimming at V came to 4 bases and at J to 4 bases, leaving 3 bases not matched to a gene. This chain's CDR3 is CASSLGTGGYEQYF. The CDR3 DNA reads TGTGCCAGCTCACTGGGGACAGGGGGATACGAGCAGTACTTC.

This chain connects TRBV5-1 to TRBJ2-6; D is undetermined. Germline V gives CDR1 SGHRS, CDR2 YFSETQ. There are 15 residues in the CDR3. V dropped 5 bases and J dropped 4 bases, with 13 bases sitting between them. The DNA for the CDR3 is TGCGCCAGCAGAGAGAACACCTGGGGGGCCAACGTCCTGACTTTC. Its translation: CASRENTWGANVLTF.